One and the same sample provided the 27 T cell receptor beta chains below, sequenced in a study of blood T cell repertoires in COVID-19. The table came from immunoSEQ multiplex PCR; TCRdb's copy has only in-frame clones and leaves some out. Of about 36,000 clones in the sample, about 81% are singletons; the top ten hold under 45%. The specimen was peripheral blood. These receptors came from a human donor in a cohort sampled during active or convalescent COVID-19. The donor label of this sample is uncertain.

This sequence joins TRBV7-9 and TRBJ2-7; D possibly corresponds to TRBD1 (7 bases). This CDR3 contains 15 residues. V lost 3 bases to trimming and J lost 7 bases, with 19 bases between them. Germline CDR1 and CDR2: SEHNR and FQNEAQ (reference sequence). In DNA form, the CDR3 reads TGTGCCAGCAGCTTGGAACATAGACAGGGAGGAGAGCAGTACTTC. It yields the protein CASSLEHRQGGEQYF. Supplemented by reference TRBV7-9 and TRBJ2-7, the full variable domain reads DTGVSQNPRHKITKRGQNVTFRCDPISEHNRLYWYRQTLGQGPEFLTYFQNEAQLEKSRLLSDRFSAERPKGSFSTLEIQRTEQGDSAMYLCASSLEHRQGGEQYFGPGTRLTVT.

The chain has TRBV24-1 and TRBJ2-1; 9 bases fit TRBD1. CDR1 KGHDR and CDR2 SFDVKD come from the germline V gene. There are 14 residues in the CDR3. V was pared by 9 bases and J by 8 bases, with 10 bases of the junction left unmatched. The CDR3 DNA follows: TGTGCCACCCAAAAAACAGGGGGCACGGATGAGCAGTTCTTC. Translated: CATQKTGGTDEQFF.

The chain couples TRBV19 to TRBJ2-7; 8 bases agree with TRBD2. CDR1 is LNHDA, CDR2 SQIVND, per germline (reference sequence). J gave up 0 bases and V 5 bases, and 9 bases lay outside the gene matches. The CDR3 spans 16 residues. DNA of the CDR3: TGTGCCAGTAGTGACCAGCGGGGGCGTAGCTCCTACGAGCAGTACTTC. This codes for CASSDQRGRSSYEQYF.

In this sample, this clone turned up once. The V and J genes are TRBV2 and TRBJ1-6, with no clear D. This CDR3 comprises 14 residues. V lost 4 bases and J 4 bases, leaving 8 bases between the germline ends. Germline V gene data show CDR1 as SNHLY and CDR2 as FYNNEI. CDR3 DNA: TGTGCCAGCAGTGGGGCATCTTATAATTCACCCCTCCACTTT. This gives the protein CASSGASYNSPLHF.

The V and J genes are TRBV7-8 and TRBJ2-7, with 8 bases matching TRBD2. CDR3 length: 12 amino acids. CDR1 and CDR2 from the germline V gene are SGHVS and FQNEAQ. J lost 5 bases, V lost 5 bases, and 2 bases had no gene match. The CDR3 sequence: CASSRLANEQYF. DNA for the CDR3: TGTGCCAGCAGCCGACTAGCGAACGAGCAGTACTTC.

This chain links TRBV24-1 with TRBJ2-3; 10 nucleotides align to TRBD1. This CDR3 spans 15 amino acids. The V and J ends lost 6 bases and 6 bases, in that order; junction bases with no gene match: 8. The germline V gene encodes CDR1 KGHDR and CDR2 SFDVKD. The CDR3: CATSTWTGGVDTQYF. CDR3 in DNA: TGTGCCACCAGTACCTGGACAGGGGGTGTCGATACGCAGTATTTT.

CDR3 nucleotide sequence: TGTGCCAGCAGCCATACCGCCGGGACTAGCGAGGACTACGAGCAGTACTTC. Translation gives CASSHTAGTSEDYEQYF. V and J are TRBV4-2 and TRBJ2-7; 10 bases match TRBD2. Trimming at V came to 3 bases and at J to 3 bases, leaving 11 bases not matched to a gene. This CDR3 region has 17 residues. Germline V CDR1 and CDR2: LGHNA, YNFKEQ.

The genes are TRBV30 and TRBJ1-2; D is unresolved. The CDR3 is 16 amino acids. Germline V gives CDR1 GTSNPN, CDR2 SVGIG (reference sequence). V was pared by 1 base and J by 3 bases, with 18 bases between. Here the CDR3 reads CAWSGVEGPVYYGYTF. The CDR3 DNA follows: TGTGCCTGGAGTGGGGTCGAGGGCCCAGTTTACTATGGCTACACCTTC.

The chain has TRBV24-1 and TRBJ2-2; no clear D. V dropped 4 bases and J dropped 3 bases, with 11 bases sitting between them. Per the germline V gene, CDR1 is KGHDR and CDR2 is SFDVKD. CDR3 size: 15 residues. This chain's CDR3 is CATSDPVHYTGELFF. DNA for the CDR3: TGTGCCACCAGTGACCCCGTGCACTACACCGGGGAGCTGTTTTTT.

The rearrangement links TRBV5-5 to TRBJ2-3; TRBD2 matches at 13 bases. Germline CDR1 reads SGHKS; CDR2 reads YYEKEE (reference sequence). J gave up 6 bases and V 4 bases, and 14 bases lay outside the gene matches. The CDR3 is 18 amino acids. This chain's CDR3 is CASSPHRTSGRVRDTQYF. CDR3 DNA: TGTGCCAGCAGCCCCCATAGAACTAGCGGGAGGGTCAGGGATACGCAGTATTTT.

V and J are TRBV24-1 and TRBJ2-5, with a weak D call TRBD1 (6 bases). The CDR3 is 16 amino acids. Germline V lookup: CDR1 KGHDR, CDR2 SFDVKD. Trimming took off 0 bases at V and 0 bases at J, with 10 bases between the two ends. DNA of the CDR3: TGTGCCACCAGTGATTTGCAGGGGAACTACCAAGAGACCCAGTACTTC. It specifies CATSDLQGNYQETQYF.

This chain uses TRBV7-9 with TRBJ2-7; 14 nucleotides align to TRBD2. The CDR3 runs 15 residues. J lost 7 bases, V lost 2 bases, and 4 bases had no gene match. Per the germline V gene, CDR1 is SEHNR and CDR2 is FQNEAQ (reference sequence). The CDR3 here is CASSLMRLAGGEQYF. The CDR3 DNA reads as TGTGCCAGCAGCTTAATGAGACTAGCGGGAGGGGAGCAGTACTTC.

This chain uses TRBV4-3 with TRBJ2-7, with TRBD2 matching 7 bases. This CDR3 has 19 amino acids. From germline, CDR1 is LGHNA and CDR2 YSLEER. The junction had 16 bases not matched to a gene; V was cut back by 0 bases and J by 2 bases. DNA for the CDR3: TGCGCCAGCAGCCAAGATCTAGTGGGACTAAGCGGAGGGCCCTACGAGCAGTACTTC. Translating it yields CASSQDLVGLSGGPYEQYF.

In regard to this clone: At one of its ends the junction is not consistent with the germline gene, which may arise from a read error. J is TRBJ2-3 and V is TRBV24-1, with a tentative D call TRBD1 (6 bases). CDR3 size: 15 residues. Germline V gives CDR1 KGHDR, CDR2 SFDVKD. The DNA of the CDR3 is TGTGCCACCAGTGATTTTGTTCTCGGCCGGGACAACATGGATTTT. Its protein product is CATSDFVLGRDNMDF.

V and J are TRBV2 and TRBJ2-7, with 7 bases lining up with TRBD2. This CDR3 comprises 15 residues. J was trimmed by 0 bases and V by 5 bases; bases with no gene match: 7. Germline CDR1 SNHLY, CDR2 FYNNEI. In DNA form, the CDR3 reads TGTGCCAGCAGTCCGTTAGCGGGCAGCTCCTACGAGCAGTACTTC. Amino acid sequence: CASSPLAGSSYEQYF.

The chain has TRBV7-2 and TRBJ2-4, with 7 bases identical to TRBD2. The CDR3 covers 14 residues. Trimming at V came to 0 bases and at J to 6 bases, leaving 2 bases not matched to a gene. CDR1 is SGHTA, CDR2 FQGNSA, per germline. CDR3 nucleotides: TGTGCCAGCAGCTTAGCAGGGAGGGGAAACATTCAGTACTTC. Translation: CASSLAGRGNIQYF. The full variable domain, completed using reference TRBV7-2 and TRBJ2-4, is GAGVSQSPSNKVTEKGKDVELRCDPISGHTALYWYRQSLGQGLEFLIYFQGNSAPDKSGLPSDRFSAERTGGSVSTLTIQRTQQEDSAVYLCASSLAGRGNIQYFGAGTRLSVL.

The rearrangement joins TRBV7-2 to TRBJ1-2; possibly TRBD1 for D (6 bases). The CDR3 sequence is 16 residues long. Germline CDR1 is SGHTA and CDR2 is FQGNSA. The V end was cut by 4 bases, the J end by 4 bases, with 19 bases between. The CDR3 DNA reads TGTGCCAGCAGCTATTCCGGACAGCCGACCAGCTATGGCTACACCTTC. Translated, it gives CASSYSGQPTSYGYTF. The whole variable domain, remainder taken from reference TRBV7-2 and TRBJ1-2, is GAGVSQSPSNKVTEKGKDVELRCDPISGHTALYWYRQSLGQGLEFLIYFQGNSAPDKSGLPSDRFSAERTGGSVSTLTIQRTQQEDSAVYLCASSYSGQPTSYGYTFGSGTRLTVV.

This clone has only one observation. The gene calls are TRBV27 and TRBJ1-1, with D maybe TRBD1 (6 bases). Germline lookup yields CDR1 MNHEY and CDR2 SMNVEV (reference sequence). The CDR3 runs to 14 residues. The germline V and J ends were trimmed by 2 bases and 6 bases, with 13 bases remaining between them. The DNA for the CDR3 is TGTGCCAGCAGTTTACAGGTTCCAGGGGCTGAAGCTTTCTTT. Residues: CASSLQVPGAEAFF.

By sample fraction, this clone is large (0.1 to 1%). This sequence joins TRBV4-3 and TRBJ1-3, with a tentative D call TRBD1 (6 bases). Germline values: CDR1 LGHNA, CDR2 YSLEER. The CDR3 spans 17 residues. V lost 2 bases, J lost 0 bases, and 14 bases lay in between. In nucleotides, the CDR3 is TGCGCCAGCAGCCAACGTTGGGGGGGCCGCTCTGGAAACACCATATATTTT. Residues: CASSQRWGGRSGNTIYF.

This clone was counted a single time. The chain uses TRBV4-3 and TRBJ1-2; unclear D gene. Germline V gene data show CDR1 as LGHNA and CDR2 as YSLEER. This CDR3 contains 14 residues. V was pared by 0 bases and J by 5 bases, with 10 bases between. The CDR3 protein is CASSQDPRIYGYTF. The CDR3 DNA is TGCGCCAGCAGCCAAGATCCCAGGATTTATGGCTACACCTTC.

The chain carries TRBV7-3 and TRBJ2-1, with 8 nucleotides matching TRBD2. Germline values: CDR1 SGHTA, CDR2 FQGTGA. This CDR3 region has 15 residues. Germline trimming cut 5 bases from V and 8 bases from J; bases unmatched to any gene: 11. The CDR3 sequence is CASSPQSGRLDEQFF. CDR3 in DNA: TGTGCCAGCAGCCCCCAGAGCGGGAGATTAGATGAGCAGTTCTTC.

This chain joins TRBV7-6 and TRBJ1-3, with TRBD1 identical over 8 bases. Germline V gene data show CDR1 as SGHVS and CDR2 as FNYEAQ. This CDR3 comprises 16 residues. The V segment lost 5 bases and the J segment 0 bases; nucleotides outside the gene matches: 6. The CDR3 protein is CASSLRTGRSGNTIYF. CDR3 sequence (DNA): TGTGCCAGCAGCCTACGGACAGGGCGCTCTGGAAACACCATATATTTT.

This clone was observed once. The chain is built from TRBV20-1 and TRBJ2-5; D remains unclear. CDR3 length equals 11 residues. Trimming left V 6 bases short and J 2 bases short, with 7 bases between. CDR1 is DFQATT, CDR2 SNEGSKA, per germline (reference sequence). For the CDR3, the DNA is TGCAGTGCCCTCGGGCAAGAGACCCAGTACTTC. Residues: CSALGQETQYF.

This chain joins TRBV25-1 and TRBJ2-7, with D perhaps TRBD1 (5 bases). Germline V CDR1 and CDR2: MGHDK, SYGVNS. The CDR3 contains 12 residues. V was pared by 3 bases and J by 3 bases, with 6 bases between. The CDR3 bases are TGTGCCAGCAGTGACCAGGGCTACGAGCAGTACTTC. This gives the protein CASSDQGYEQYF.

In this sample, this clone turned up a few times. The chain carries TRBV11-3 and TRBJ2-3; 8 bases are shared with TRBD2. The CDR3 loop spans 15 amino acids. Germline CDR1 reads SGHNT; CDR2 reads YENEEA. With V trimmed by 4 bases and J by 5 bases, 8 bases remained unmatched. CDR3 amino acids: CASSSGLGEGDTQYF. The CDR3 DNA sequence: TGTGCCAGCAGCTCGGGACTAGGGGAGGGAGATACGCAGTATTTT.

The rearrangement uses TRBV7-2 and TRBJ2-1; 8 nucleotides line up with TRBD2. This CDR3 spans 15 amino acids. After removal of 3 bases from V and 2 bases from J, the junction contained 3 bases not matched to a gene. The germline V gene has CDR1 SGHTA and CDR2 FQGNSA. CDR3: CASSFQRETYNEQFF. In DNA form, the CDR3 reads TGTGCCAGCAGCTTCCAGCGGGAGACCTACAATGAGCAGTTCTTC.

This clone was seen just once. This chain links TRBV11-2 with TRBJ2-7; TRBD2 might be the D (6 bases). CDR1 is SGHAT, CDR2 FQNNGV, per germline. Trimming cost V 2 bases and J 4 bases, with 18 bases left between them. The CDR3 loop spans 16 amino acids. CDR3 protein: CASSLSLLLGGYEQYF. CDR3 nucleotides: TGTGCCAGCAGCTTATCCCTACTTCTGGGGGGTTACGAGCAGTACTTC. The full variable domain, completed using reference TRBV11-2 and TRBJ2-7, is EAGVAQSPRYKIIEKRQSVAFWCNPISGHATLYWYQQILGQGPKLLIQFQNNGVVDDSQLPKDRFSAERLKGVDSTLKIQPAKLEDSAVYLCASSLSLLLGGYEQYFGPGTRLTVT.